This passage covers 20 T cell receptor beta chains from one sample sequenced in a study of T cells in Graves' hyperthyroidism and ophthalmopathy. TCR beta CDR3 sequences were amplified from RNA transcripts. First-round RT-PCR with HTBI primers amplified the TCR CDR3 region. TCRdb fed the multiplex PCR reads into MiXCR, producing one record per CDR3 protein. Of 300,000 to 450,000 distinct CDR3 sequences in the sample, approximately 15% are singletons; the top ten hold more than 9.5%. Sequencing was done on a sample of blood. Receptor source: a woman aged 55-70 years with Graves' hyperthyroidism.

Turning to this clonotype: This may arise from a read error, as a much more abundant clone is one base away. The J gene is TRBJ2-3, the V gene TRBV29-1, with 11 bases aligning to TRBD2. The CDR3 contains 15 residues. Looked up from germline, CDR1 is SQVTM and CDR2 is ANQGSEA. The CDR3 DNA reads as TGCGGCGTTGAAGGGACTAGCGGAAACACAGATACGCAGTATTTT. Amino acids: CGVEGTSGNTDTQYF.

This clonotype was seen more than once but under ten times. This chain uses TRBV18 with TRBJ1-2; 9 bases fit TRBD1. CDR3 length equals 17 residues. Germline V lookup: CDR1 KGHSH, CDR2 LQKENI. After removal of 1 base from V and 0 bases from J, the junction contained 6 bases not matched to a gene. CDR3 bases: TGTGCCAGCTCACCACAAGGACAGGGGAGAACTAACTATGGCTACACCTTC. Translating it yields CASSPQGQGRTNYGYTF. Variable domain in full (rest from reference TRBV18 and TRBJ1-2): NAGVMQNPRHLVRRRGQEARLRCSPMKGHSHVYWYRQLPEEGLKFMVYLQKENIIDESGMPKERFSAEFPKEGPSILRIQQVVRGDSAAYFCASSPQGQGRTNYGYTFGSGTRLTVV.

This clonotype was seen repeatedly, ten times or more. The V call is TRBV19, the J call TRBJ1-2, with 10 bases lining up with TRBD1. The ends lost 7 bases at V and 6 bases at J; junction bases unmatched: 8. This CDR3 has 14 residues. The germline V gene has CDR1 LNHDA and CDR2 SQIVND (reference sequence). In DNA, the CDR3 is TGTGCCAGTACGGTGGACAGGGGGTTTGATGGCTACACCTTC. This translates into CASTVDRGFDGYTF.

This clonotype has more than one count but fewer than ten. A read error is possible here, since a much larger clone lies one base away. The V call is TRBV12-3 or TRBV12-4, the J call TRBJ2-1; D is unresolved. The CDR3 is 12 residues long. The CDR3 DNA follows: TGTGCCGGCAGTTTAGGACGCGATGAGCAGTTCTTC. This translates into CAGSLGRDEQFF.

This clonotype appeared many times. The chain joins TRBV28 to TRBJ2-5, with 7 bases identical to TRBD2. The junction had 3 bases not matched to a gene; V was cut back by 1 base and J by 4 bases. The CDR3 consists of 14 residues. The germline CDR1 and CDR2 sequences are MDHEN and SYDVKM. CDR3 sequence reads: CASSLYAGVETQYF. CDR3 in DNA: TGTGCCAGCAGTTTATATGCGGGAGTAGAGACCCAGTACTTC. Full variable domain (rest looked up from reference TRBV28 and TRBJ2-5): DVKVTQSSRYLVKRTGEKVFLECVQDMDHENMFWYRQDPGLGLRLIYFSYDVKMKEKGDIPEGYSVSREKKERFSLILESASTNQTSMYLCASSLYAGVETQYFGPGTRLLVL.

There are many counts of this clonotype. V usage is TRBV6-5 and J usage is TRBJ1-2, with D possibly being TRBD1 (5 bases). Germline CDR1 is MNHEY and CDR2 is SVGAGI. V gave up 2 bases and J gave up 2 bases, with 12 bases separating them. CDR3 length: 15 residues. The CDR3 reads CASSYTWDGNYGYTF. CDR3 nucleotide sequence: TGTGCCAGCAGTTACACTTGGGACGGCAACTATGGCTACACCTTC.

This clonotype was counted many times. A single base separates this from a much larger clone, so it may be a read error. The chain employs TRBV2 and TRBJ1-5; no clear D gene. CDR1 is SNHLY, CDR2 FYNNEI, per germline. The V gene lost 8 bases and the J gene lost 2 bases, with 16 bases spanning the gap. There are 15 residues in the CDR3. The CDR3 loop reads CASRGVTFGNQPQHF. DNA of the CDR3: TGTGCCAGCCGAGGTGTAACATTCGGCAATCAGCCCCAGCATTTT. Full variable domain (rest looked up from reference TRBV2 and TRBJ1-5): EPEVTQTPSHQVTQMGQEVILRCVPISNHLYFYWYRQILGQKVEFLVSFYNNEISEKSEIFDDQFSVERPDGSNFTLKIRSTKLEDSAMYFCASRGVTFGNQPQHFGDGTRLSIL.

This chain uses TRBV11-2 with TRBJ2-2, with 11 bases that match TRBD2. There are 16 residues in the CDR3. V was clipped by 6 bases and J by 6 bases; unmatched bases: 9. The germline V gene encodes CDR1 SGHAT and CDR2 FQNNGV. The CDR3 loop is CASRQIAGGRPGELFF. CDR3 bases: TGTGCCAGCAGGCAGATAGCGGGAGGGCGTCCCGGGGAGCTGTTTTTT.

Many counts were recorded for this clonotype. The CDR3 sequence is CASSTPTLSGQKYGYTF. Written as DNA, the CDR3 is TGTGCCAGCAGTACCCCGACTCTTTCGGGACAGAAATATGGCTACACCTTC. This chain joins TRBV28 and TRBJ1-2; the match to TRBD1 covers 7 bases. Looked up from germline, CDR1 is MDHEN and CDR2 is SYDVKM. This CDR3 region has 17 residues. Losses at the gene ends were 5 bases for V and 5 bases for J; bases not matched to a gene: 17.

For this clonotype: A much larger clonotype is one base distant, so this may be a read error. This chain joins TRBV30 and TRBJ2-7; 9 positions match TRBD1. The CDR3 extends over 13 amino acids. Losses at the gene ends were 5 bases for V and 2 bases for J; bases not matched to a gene: 4. Germline V gene lookup returns CDR1 GTSNPN and CDR2 SVGIG (reference sequence). The CDR3 DNA is TGTGCCTGGGCGACAGGGGGTACCTACGAGCAGTACTTC. Protein product: CAWATGGTYEQYF.

This clonotype was seen a few times. The rearrangement links TRBV6-5 to TRBJ1-1; D uncertain. Trimming left V 0 bases short and J 1 base short, with 9 bases between. The CDR3 sequence is 15 residues long. The germline CDR1 and CDR2 sequences are MNHEY and SVGAGI. The CDR3 loop reads CASSYSPYRNTEAFF. The CDR3 DNA is TGTGCCAGCAGTTACTCCCCATATCGGAACACTGAAGCTTTCTTT.

In its sample, this clonotype was seen many times. This rearrangement joins TRBV6-7 to TRBJ2-7; D possibly corresponds to TRBD2 (6 bases). TRBV6-7 is placed among ORFs of uncertain function. V was trimmed by 10 bases and J by 3 bases, leaving 13 bases between them. This CDR3 is 12 amino acids long. The CDR3, as DNA: TGTGCCACCGTTGAGGGAGGCTACGAGCAGTACTTC. The encoded protein is CATVEGGYEQYF.

This clonotype was counted at least ten times. The CDR3 DNA reads as TGTGCCAGCAGCCTGCGGACAGGGGGCTTTGGCTACACCTTC. It encodes CASSLRTGGFGYTF. The rearrangement uses TRBV3-1 and TRBJ1-2; TRBD1 matches 11 bases. CDR1 and CDR2 (germline): LGHDT, YNNKEL (reference sequence). V gave up 4 bases and J gave up 7 bases; unmatched junction bases: 5. CDR3 length: 14 amino acids.

In its sample, this clonotype was seen many times. The chain recombines TRBV2 with TRBJ2-1; D is unclear. The CDR3 covers 13 residues. From germline, CDR1 is SNHLY and CDR2 FYNNEI. V lost 6 bases, J lost 6 bases, and 12 bases lay in between. CDR3 loop: CASRRQDLNEQFF. The CDR3 nucleotides read TGTGCCAGCAGGAGGCAGGACCTCAATGAGCAGTTCTTC. Using reference TRBV2 and TRBJ2-1 for the parts outside the CDR3, the full variable domain is EPEVTQTPSHQVTQMGQEVILRCVPISNHLYFYWYRQILGQKVEFLVSFYNNEISEKSEIFDDQFSVERPDGSNFTLKIRSTKLEDSAMYFCASRRQDLNEQFFGPGTRLTVL.

The sample holds many counts of this clonotype. This chain uses TRBV29-1 with TRBJ1-1; D is undetermined. Trimming removed 0 bases from V and 4 bases from J, with 9 bases in between. Germline V CDR1 and CDR2: SQVTM, ANQGSEA. The CDR3 is 13 residues long. The CDR3 sequence: CSVEEPRGTEAFF. CDR3 coding DNA: TGCAGCGTTGAAGAACCCCGGGGCACTGAAGCTTTCTTT.

The V call is TRBV7-2, the J call TRBJ1-6; 10 bases line up with TRBD1. The CDR3 consists of 19 residues. J was trimmed by 4 bases and V by 4 bases; bases with no gene match: 13. Germline values: CDR1 SGHTA, CDR2 FQGNSA. The CDR3 bases are TGTGCCAGCAGCTCAGGGACAGGGGTCCACCGATTTTATAATTCACCCCTCCACTTT. It is translated as CASSSGTGVHRFYNSPLHF.

The V and J genes are TRBV29-1 and TRBJ2-4; tentatively, D is TRBD1 or TRBD2 (6 bases each). The CDR3 consists of 15 residues. Per the germline V gene, CDR1 is SQVTM and CDR2 is ANQGSEA. Trimming removed 5 bases at V and 1 base at J, with 15 bases between. The CDR3 region is CSVFGGPYAKNIQYF. CDR3 sequence (DNA): TGCAGCGTTTTTGGGGGGCCCTACGCCAAAAACATTCAGTACTTC.

The chain carries TRBV13 and TRBJ2-1; D possibly corresponds to TRBD2 (6 bases). The V end was cut by 4 bases, the J end by 7 bases, with 14 bases between. From germline, CDR1 is PRHDT and CDR2 FYEKMQ (reference sequence). The CDR3 covers 14 residues. CDR3 in amino acids: CASSSVRGGNEQFF. CDR3 in DNA: TGTGCCAGCAGCTCAGTACGTGGGGGGAATGAGCAGTTCTTC.

At least ten counts were recorded for this clonotype. The CDR3 sequence is CAISERQAQLEQYF. The CDR3 coding sequence is TGTGCCATCAGTGAGAGGCAGGCCCAACTGGAGCAGTACTTC. This rearrangement joins TRBV10-3 to TRBJ2-7; no firm D call. This CDR3 contains 14 residues. Trimming removed 2 bases at V and 7 bases at J, with 15 bases between. The germline CDR1 and CDR2 sequences are ENHRY and SYGVKD.

At least ten counts were recorded for this clonotype. The rearrangement joins TRBV11-2 to TRBJ2-1, with 16 positions matching TRBD2. J gave up 9 bases and V 3 bases, and 8 bases lay outside the gene matches. The germline V gene encodes CDR1 SGHAT and CDR2 FQNNGV. The CDR3 consists of 17 residues. CDR3 residues: CASSFGTSGRAGAEQFF. As DNA, the CDR3 is TGTGCCAGCAGCTTCGGGACTAGCGGGAGGGCCGGAGCTGAGCAGTTCTTC.